What follows describes a single TCR beta chain. Only one count was recorded for this clone. The antigen this receptor binds is unknown. No much larger clonotype is one base removed from it; base qualities were not supplied. The sample is drawn from a study of blood T cell repertoires in COVID-19 (dated by TCRdb to 2018 to 2021). Regarding the research as a whole: The collaborator samples originated in the United States, Italy and Spain and spanned the acute and convalescent phases of COVID-19. The material from the prospective study consisted of cDNA or gDNA derived from T cells, B-cell-depleted T cells, or PBMCs. Deeply sampled blood TCRbeta repertoires from subjects exposed to, actively infected with, or recovered from COVID-19 were included in the dataset. A freely available public database, intended as a resource for researchers studying the immune response to SARS-CoV-2, is where the repertoires were released. Samples came from the ongoing ImmuneRACE study (first 160 participants) plus 1,254 subjects from 6 global collaborators. The sample metadata nearly always contained a de-identified subject ID, COVID-19 status, age in years and sex. HLA class I and class II types, where available, came from metadata supplied by the sample provider rather than from assay-based typing. General conclusions and limits of the study: The quantity of clinical and demographic metadata differed by source and by participant and was supplied without curation.

Samples from volunteer blood donors who had recovered from COVID-19 were contributed by a second Seattle source. Collaborating institutions collected whole blood in K2EDTA tubes following their own protocols. For TCRbeta analysis, collaborators shipped samples as frozen whole blood, isolated PBMCs, or DNA extracted from either of those sample types. TCRbeta CDR3 regions were amplified from genomic DNA by means of the immunoSEQ Assay, a bias-controlled multiplex PCR. The study's processing was this. The number of nucleated cells in each sample was estimated from the amplification of reference gene primers within the assay. Sequence reads were collapsed and filtered to measure the absolute abundance of every unique TCRbeta CDR3 rearrangement. Productive Simpson clonality was computed per sample as the square root of Simpson's diversity index over productive rearrangements. The immuneACCESS repertoire file appears here via TCRdb, limited to in-frame rearrangements. These files lack a portion of the clones; in checked studies, under half of the deficit traces to unresolved V genes, and the cause of the others is not known. For V, J and clone size, that table is used; D and trimming come from the DNA. In this sample the table shows a few hundred thousand clones, 70% to 90% of which occur a single time. About 4.5% of the sample lies in the top ten.

Material for sequencing was peripheral blood. This clonotype was sampled from a man aged 55 to 70 who had recovered from COVID-19.

This receptor carries the CDR3 CASSPRLARTNTGELFF. In nucleotides, the sequence is TGTGCCAGCAGCCCCCGGCTAGCGAGGACGAACACCGGGGAGCTGTTTTTT. The rearrangement combines TRBV11-2 with TRBJ2-2; a tentative D match to TRBD2 spans 6 bases. The germline V gene gives CDR1 as SGHAT and CDR2 as FQNNGV. From the cysteine up to the phenylalanine, the CDR3 has a length of 17 residues. The CDR3 DNA has 51 bases and is translated from base 1. A distance of 16 bases separates the germline ends of V and J, which lose 5 bases and 0 bases respectively. Where the CDR3 stops, the reference TRBV11-2 and TRBJ2-2 genes take over; the full variable domain is EAGVAQSPRYKIIEKRQSVAFWCNPISGHATLYWYQQILGQGPKLLIQFQNNGVVDDSQLPKDRFSAERLKGVDSTLKIQPAKLEDSAVYLCASSPRLARTNTGELFFGEGSRLTVL.